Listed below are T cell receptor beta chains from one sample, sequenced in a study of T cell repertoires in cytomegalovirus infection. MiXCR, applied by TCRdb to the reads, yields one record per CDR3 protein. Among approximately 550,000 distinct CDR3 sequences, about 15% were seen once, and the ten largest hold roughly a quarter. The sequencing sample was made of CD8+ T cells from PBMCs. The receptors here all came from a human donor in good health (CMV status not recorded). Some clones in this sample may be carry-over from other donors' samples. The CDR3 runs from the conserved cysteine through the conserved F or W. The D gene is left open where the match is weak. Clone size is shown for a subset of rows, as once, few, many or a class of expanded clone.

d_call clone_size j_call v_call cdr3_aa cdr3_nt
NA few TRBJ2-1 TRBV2 CASSPRSGSYNEQFF TGTGCCAGCAGTCCTAGGTCGGGCTCCTACAATGAGCAGTTCTTC
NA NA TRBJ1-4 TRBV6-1 CASRLPPFGQPTNEKLFF TGTGCCAGCAGACTCCCACCCTTTGGACAGCCAACTAATGAAAAACTGTTTTTT
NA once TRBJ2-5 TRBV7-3 CASSFLFETQYF TGTGCCAGCAGCTTTCTCTTTGAGACCCAGTACTTC
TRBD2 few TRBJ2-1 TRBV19 CASSILLAGEGKYNEQFF TGTGCCAGTAGTATCTTACTAGCGGGGGAGGGGAAATACAATGAGCAGTTCTTC
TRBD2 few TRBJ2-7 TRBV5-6 CASSFRTSGRAGEQYF TGTGCCAGCAGCTTCCGGACTAGCGGGAGGGCCGGCGAGCAGTACTTC
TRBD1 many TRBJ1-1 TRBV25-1 CASSEGQKSGDPEAFF TGTGCCAGCAGTGAGGGACAGAAATCGGGAGACCCTGAAGCTTTCTTT
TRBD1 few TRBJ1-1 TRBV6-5 CASSSRFSDRRNTEAFF TGTGCCAGCAGTTCCCGATTTTCGGACAGGAGGAACACTGAAGCTTTCTTT
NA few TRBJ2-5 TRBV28 CASRGLRVASGTQYF TGTGCCAGTCGGGGGCTACGAGTCGCAAGTGGGACCCAGTACTTC
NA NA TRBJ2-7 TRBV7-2 CASSFSLGASYEQYF TGTGCCAGCAGCTTCTCTCTAGGGGCCTCCTACGAGCAGTACTTC
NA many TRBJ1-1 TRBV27 CASSPDRTTRQAFF TGTGCCAGCAGTCCAGACAGGACCACCCGGCAAGCTTTCTTT
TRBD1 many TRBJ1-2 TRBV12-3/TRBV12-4 CASTTGGSGYTF TGTGCCAGCACCACAGGGGGATCCGGCTACACCTTC
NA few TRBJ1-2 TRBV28 CASSSIRNYGYTF TGTGCCAGCAGCTCTATCCGTAACTATGGCTACACCTTC
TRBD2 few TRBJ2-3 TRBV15 CATSRELAGCSTDTQYF TGTGCCACCAGCAGAGAACTAGCGGGGTGCTCGACAGATACGCAGTATTTT
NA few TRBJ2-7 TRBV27 CASSLSKGTYGYEQYF TGTGCCAGCAGTTTATCGAAAGGGACATACGGCTACGAGCAGTACTTC
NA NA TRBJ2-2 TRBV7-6 CASSSSLDGELFF TGTGCCAGCAGCTCGTCCCTAGACGGGGAGCTGTTTTTT
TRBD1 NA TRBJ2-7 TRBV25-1 CASSSLRDREGEQYF TGTGCCAGCAGCAGTCTCCGGGACAGGGAAGGCGAGCAGTACTTC
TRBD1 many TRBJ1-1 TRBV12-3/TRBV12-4 CASSSLDRGGTEAFF TGTGCCAGCAGTTCGTTGGACAGGGGGGGCACTGAAGCTTTCTTT
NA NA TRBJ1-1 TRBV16 CASTFSKGKNTEAFF TGTGCCAGCACCTTTAGTAAGGGGAAGAACACTGAAGCTTTCTTT
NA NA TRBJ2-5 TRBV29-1 CSVEDREGSGETQYF TGCAGCGTTGAAGATCGTGAGGGCTCGGGAGAGACCCAGTACTTC
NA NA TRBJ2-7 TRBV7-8 CASSFPGRGLTYDQYF TGTGCAAGCAGCTTTCCGGGCCGCGGACTGACCTACGATCAGTACTTC
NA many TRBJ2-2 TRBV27 CASGTSGLGGELFF TGTGCCAGCGGGACTTCAGGGTTGGGCGGGGAGCTGTTTTTT
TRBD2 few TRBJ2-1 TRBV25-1 CASSELGLAEYNEQFF TGTGCCAGCAGTGAATTGGGACTAGCGGAATACAATGAGCAGTTCTTC
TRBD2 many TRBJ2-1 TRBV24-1 CATSEAGTSASYNEQFF TGTGCCACCAGTGAGGCCGGGACTAGCGCCTCATACAATGAGCAGTTCTTC
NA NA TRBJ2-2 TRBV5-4 CARNSWGTRERNTGELFF TGTGCCAGAAACTCTTGGGGGACTCGCGAGAGGAACACCGGGGAGCTGTTTTTT
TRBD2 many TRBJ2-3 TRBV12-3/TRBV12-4 CASIATGGLSDTQYF TGTGCCAGCATCGCGACGGGGGGACTTTCAGATACGCAGTATTTT
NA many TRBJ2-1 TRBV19 CASSTPSSYNEQFF TGTGCCAGTAGCACTCCTAGCTCCTACAATGAGCAGTTCTTC
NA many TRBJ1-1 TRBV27 CASSLESPGEVNTEAFF TGTGCCAGCAGTCTAGAAAGCCCAGGGGAAGTTAACACTGAAGCTTTCTTT
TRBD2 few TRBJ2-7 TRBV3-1 CASSQDSGSYSGYEQYF TGTGCCAGCAGCCAAGATAGCGGGTCATACAGTGGCTACGAGCAGTACTTC
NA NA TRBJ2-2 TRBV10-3 CAISELRQRPNTGELFF TGTGCCATCAGCGAACTCCGGCAGAGACCGAACACCGGGGAGCTGTTTTTT